The clone carrying this TCR beta chain was seen more than once but under ten times. The CDR3 runs 11 residues. The germline V gene encodes CDR1 MNHNY and CDR2 SVGAGI (reference sequence). Between the trimmed V and J ends, which lost 6 bases and 5 bases, there was a span of 7 bases. Libraries were prepared by immunoSEQ multiplex PCR; TCRdb keeps only in-frame clonotypes and omits some of them. This sample has 130,000 to 150,000 clones, with around 87% found just once. This entry belongs to a study of blood T cell repertoires in COVID-19. The source of this sequence is a man aged 55 to 70 who had recovered from COVID-19. The sample taken for sequencing was PBMCs or T cells enriched from blood (not recorded which). The rearrangement uses TRBV6-6 and TRBJ2-5, with D unclear. The CDR3 loop reads CASRIRETQYF. In DNA, the CDR3 is TGTGCCAGCAGGATCCGGGAGACCCAGTACTTC.